Listed below are T cell receptor beta chains from one sample, sequenced in a study of shared clonotypes between healthy human individuals. Generated by immunoSEQ multiplex PCR, the TCRdb table keeps only in-frame clones and is missing some. The table shows some 2,100,000 clones, with about 92% occurring only once. Sequencing was performed on naive CD8+ T cells from PBMCs. These receptors all come from a man between 18 and 35 years old in good health. Some clones in this sample may be carry-over from other donors' samples. Each CDR3 is given with its conserved first and last residue. Fields, in order: J gene, clone size, V gene, D gene, CDR3 DNA, CDR3 protein. The D gene is left open where the match is weak. Some rows have no size entry. The others give once, few or many, or a class for an expanded clone.

TRBJ2-1 - TRBV10-3 - TGTGCCATCAGCGAGGGGTACAGCTCCTACAATGAGCAGTTCTTC CAISEGYSSYNEQFF
TRBJ1-4 - TRBV27 TRBD1 TGTGCCAGCAGTTTAACAGGGGGCAGAGATGAAAAACTGTTTTTT CASSLTGGRDEKLFF
TRBJ2-6 - TRBV27 - TGTGCCAGCATGGACTCTGGGGCCAACGTCCTGACTTTC CASMDSGANVLTF
TRBJ1-5 - TRBV27 - TGTGCCAGCAGTTTATGGGGAGGTGGGCAGCCCCAGCATTTT CASSLWGGGQPQHF
TRBJ2-1 - TRBV9 - TGTGCCAGCAGCGCCCCAGGGTTCAATGAGCAGTTCTTC CASSAPGFNEQFF
TRBJ2-7 - TRBV27 TRBD2 TGTGCCAGCAGTGACGGACTAGCGGGGAGCTCCTACGAGCAGTACTTC CASSDGLAGSSYEQYF
TRBJ2-1 - TRBV30 - TGTGCCTGGAGTAGGGGAAAATGGGGCCCCTACAATGAGCAGTTCTTC CAWSRGKWGPYNEQFF
TRBJ2-1 - TRBV28 - TGTGCCAGCAGCCCCAGGGTAACCTACAATGAGCAGTTCTTC CASSPRVTYNEQFF
TRBJ1-1 - TRBV19 TRBD1 TGTGCCAGTAGTACGTGGGCGACAGGGACAAACACTGAAGCTTTCTTT CASSTWATGTNTEAFF
TRBJ2-5 once TRBV7-7 - TGTGCCAGCAGCTTAGGGGGAGGAGAGACCCAGTACTTC CASSLGGGETQYF
TRBJ1-2 - TRBV4-3 - TGCGCCAGCAGCCAAGCTGCCTGGGGGACACCTTTGAGTGGCTACACCTTC CASSQAAWGTPLSGYTF
TRBJ2-7 - TRBV5-4 - TGTGCCAGCAGCTTGGAATCCGAGCAGTACTTC CASSLESEQYF
TRBJ1-2 - TRBV18 - TGTGCCAGCTCACCACCCCCAGCTTCAAGGGACTATGGCTACACCTTC CASSPPPASRDYGYTF
TRBJ1-3 - TRBV7-9 - TGTGCCAGCAGCCACAAATTACCGGGACGGAGCTCTGGAAACACCATATATTTT CASSHKLPGRSSGNTIYF
TRBJ1-4 - TRBV7-6 - TGTGCCAGCAGCCCCCGGGGCAGGGGAGGGCAACTGTTTTTT CASSPRGRGGQLFF
TRBJ2-2 - TRBV10-2 - TGCGCCAGCAAGACGCGGGAATGGACCGGGGAGCTGTTTTTT CASKTREWTGELFF
TRBJ2-7 - TRBV7-3 - TGTGCCAGCAGCCTCCGGGGCTCCTACGAGCAGTACTTC CASSLRGSYEQYF
TRBJ1-2 - TRBV27 - TGTGCCAGCAAACGAGGACACTGGGACGGTGGCTACACCTTC CASKRGHWDGGYTF
TRBJ1-3 - TRBV4-1 TRBD1 TGCGCCAGCAGCCAAGCAACCGGGACAGTCTCTGGAAACACCATATATTTT CASSQATGTVSGNTIYF
TRBJ2-7 - TRBV4-2 TRBD2 TGTGCCAGCAGCCAGGCTGGACTAGGTTATGGTTCCTACGAGCAGTACTTC CASSQAGLGYGSYEQYF
TRBJ2-1 once TRBV28 - TGTGCCAGCAGTTTAAACTCCTGGGCCTACAATGAGCAGTTCTTC CASSLNSWAYNEQFF
TRBJ1-1 - TRBV19 TRBD1 TGTGCCAGTAGCGAGGACAGGGTGGTAGCTGGGGACACTGAAGCTTTCTTT CASSEDRVVAGDTEAFF
TRBJ2-5 - TRBV28 TRBD1 TGTGCCAGCAGCGAGACAGGGCAAGAGACCCAGTACTTC CASSETGQETQYF
TRBJ2-1 - TRBV11-2 TRBD2 TGTGCCAGCAGGTCGGGGTCGGCGGGAGGGATCTACAATGAGCAGTTCTTC CASRSGSAGGIYNEQFF
TRBJ1-1 few TRBV7-9 - TGTGCCAGCAGCCCCCGGACAGATCTCAACACTGAAGCTTTCTTT CASSPRTDLNTEAFF
TRBJ2-1 - TRBV28 TRBD2 TGTGCCAGCAGTCCCGCGGCTAGCGGAGACAATGAGCAGTTCTTC CASSPAASGDNEQFF
TRBJ2-2 few TRBV9 - TGTGCCAGCAGCGTAGTGGTGGAGGGGACCGGGGAGCTGTTTTTT CASSVVVEGTGELFF
TRBJ2-5 - TRBV21-1 - TGTGCCAGCAGCAATCTAGGAGGGGACCAAGAGACCCAGTACTTC CASSNLGGDQETQYF
TRBJ2-7 - TRBV2 - TGTGCCAGCAGTGAAAGTAGCCACTCCTCCTACGAGCAGTACTTC CASSESSHSSYEQYF
TRBJ1-1 - TRBV13 TRBD1 TGTGCCAGCAGCCCCCGACAGGGAGCTTTCTTT CASSPRQGAFF
TRBJ2-1 - TRBV7-9 TRBD2 TGTGCCAGCGAGGAGACTAGCGGGAAAGGGAATGAGCAGTTCTTC CASEETSGKGNEQFF
TRBJ1-3 - TRBV28 - TGTGCCAGCAGCTACAGCATGAACTCTGGAAACACCATATATTTT CASSYSMNSGNTIYF
TRBJ1-5 - TRBV19 - TGTGCCAGTAGTATAGTCCCCCAGAAGCCCCAGCATTTT CASSIVPQKPQHF
TRBJ2-1 - TRBV9 TRBD2 TGTGCCAGCAGCCTGACTAGCGGCAGCGAGCAGTTCTTC CASSLTSGSEQFF
TRBJ2-6 - TRBV6-5 - TGTGCCAGCAGTTCATGGGGATCTGGGGCCAACGTCCTGACTTTC CASSSWGSGANVLTF
TRBJ1-2 - TRBV7-9 - TGTGCCAGCAGCTTGGGGCAGGGAGGGAATGGCTACACCTTC CASSLGQGGNGYTF
TRBJ1-3 - TRBV28 - TGTGCCAGCAGTGTCCAGGGATCGGGAAACACCATATATTTT CASSVQGSGNTIYF
TRBJ2-7 - TRBV30 - TGTGCCTGGACTCAGGGCACCTCCTCCTACGAGCAGTACTTC CAWTQGTSSYEQYF
TRBJ2-3 - TRBV7-8 - TGTGCCAGCAGCTTAGCTATAGATACGCAGTATTTT CASSLAIDTQYF
TRBJ2-7 - TRBV7-8 TRBD2 TGTGCCAGCAGCCCCCGACGGGGGGTTTACTACGAGCAGTACTTC CASSPRRGVYYEQYF
TRBJ2-1 - TRBV19 - TGTGCCACTTCATACCGAGGGCCCCCGAATCGACTATCCCTCAATGAGCAGTTCTTC CATSYRGPPNRLSLNEQFF
TRBJ2-2 - TRBV6-1 - TGTGCCAGCAGTGAAGGCGGATTCCCGGGGTCCGCCGGGGAGCTGTTTTTT CASSEGGFPGSAGELFF
TRBJ2-5 - TRBV27 - TGTGCCAGCAGTCCGGGATCAGGGGGGGGCGGGACCCAGTACTTC CASSPGSGGGGTQYF
TRBJ2-7 - TRBV29-1 TRBD1 TGCAGCGCCGAGAACCGGGACAGTCCTACCTACGAGCAGTACTTC CSAENRDSPTYEQYF
TRBJ2-1 - TRBV5-1 TRBD2 TGCGCCAGCAGCTCCCGGACTAGCTCAGGCAATGAGCAGTTCTTC CASSSRTSSGNEQFF
TRBJ2-7 once TRBV6-1 TRBD1 TGTGCCAGCAGTGAACGAAGGGACAGGGGGGACTACGAGCAGTACTTC CASSERRDRGDYEQYF
TRBJ2-2 - TRBV29-1 TRBD2 TGCAGCGTTGACGGGAGGGACACCGGGGAGCTGTTTTTT CSVDGRDTGELFF
TRBJ2-5 - TRBV4-2 - TGTGCCAGCAGCCAAGATCGTCGAGGAGAGACCCAGTACTTC CASSQDRRGETQYF